This paragraph reports one T cell receptor (beta chain). Study members were between roughly 18 and 90 years old and lived in 20 to 25 US regions. Assignment of participants to cohorts was predicated upon participant-reported clinical history. There are 14 residues in the CDR3. Germline CDR1 reads SGDLS; CDR2 reads YYNGEE. Between the trimmed V and J ends, which lost 0 bases and 6 bases, there was a span of 7 bases. This sample is part of a study of blood T cell repertoires in COVID-19. At the level of the study: Both acute and convalescent COVID-19 samples were obtained from the United States, Italy and Spain.

Original processing notes: Amplification with reference gene primers provided the estimates of nucleated cell counts. Method: immunoSEQ multiplex PCR; TCRdb's copy keeps in-frame clones and lacks some. V and J calls and clone size are those listed in that table; D and trimming were worked out from the DNA. The sample has around 150,000 clones, about four fifths seen once. Sequencing was carried out using PBMCs or T cells enriched from blood (not recorded which). This sequence joins TRBV9 and TRBJ1-6, with D possibly being TRBD1 (5 bases). This TCR was recovered from a man in his forties or fifties who had recovered from COVID-19. This chain's CDR3 is CASSVGQLNSPLHF. The CDR3 nucleotides read TGTGCCAGCAGCGTAGGACAGCTTAATTCACCCCTCCACTTT.